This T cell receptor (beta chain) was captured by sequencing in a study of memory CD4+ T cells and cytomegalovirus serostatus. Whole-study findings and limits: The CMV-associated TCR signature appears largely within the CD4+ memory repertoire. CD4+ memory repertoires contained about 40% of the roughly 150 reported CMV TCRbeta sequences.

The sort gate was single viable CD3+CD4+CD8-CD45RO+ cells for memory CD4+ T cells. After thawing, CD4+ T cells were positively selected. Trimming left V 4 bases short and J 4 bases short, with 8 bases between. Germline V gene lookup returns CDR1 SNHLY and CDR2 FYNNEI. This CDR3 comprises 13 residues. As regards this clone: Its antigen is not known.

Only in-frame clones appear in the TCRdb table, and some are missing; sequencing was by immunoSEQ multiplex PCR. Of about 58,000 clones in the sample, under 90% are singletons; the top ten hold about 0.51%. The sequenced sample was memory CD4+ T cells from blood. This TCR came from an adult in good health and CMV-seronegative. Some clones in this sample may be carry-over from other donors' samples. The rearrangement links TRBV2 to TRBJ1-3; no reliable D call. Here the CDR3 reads CASSALSGNTIYF. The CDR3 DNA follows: TGTGCCAGCAGTGCCCTATCGGGAAACACCATATATTTT.